These T cell receptor beta chains were read from a single sample in a study of blood T cell repertoires in COVID-19. The method was immunoSEQ multiplex PCR; TCRdb's version includes in-frame clones alone and lacks a portion of them. The table shows around 260,000 clones, with around nine tenths occurring only once. Sequences were obtained from peripheral blood. These receptors originate from a woman aged 55-70 years with COVID-19, enrolled during active disease. The CDR3 runs from the conserved cysteine through the conserved F or W. Fields, in order: J gene, D gene, clone size, V gene, CDR3 DNA, CDR3 protein. D genes are given only for firm matches. Where a row states a size, it is once, few, many or the class of an expanded clone; other rows omit it.

J gene: TRBJ2-2
D gene: -
clone size: -
V gene: TRBV2
CDR3 DNA: TGTGCCAGCAGTAGACCAGGGCCATCCGGAGGGGAGCTGTTTTTT
CDR3 protein: CASSRPGPSGGELFF

J gene: TRBJ2-1
D gene: -
clone size: -
V gene: TRBV4-2
CDR3 DNA: TGTGCCAGCAGCCAAGAACCCAGGGTCACCTACAATGAGCAGTTCTTC
CDR3 protein: CASSQEPRVTYNEQFF

J gene: TRBJ2-4
D gene: -
clone size: -
V gene: TRBV11-2
CDR3 DNA: TGTGCCAGCAGCCCTATCCTAGCCAAAAACATTCAGTACTTC
CDR3 protein: CASSPILAKNIQYF

J gene: TRBJ1-5
D gene: -
clone size: -
V gene: TRBV24-1
CDR3 DNA: TGTGCCACCAGTGATTGGGGGCACAATCAGCCCCAGCATTTT
CDR3 protein: CATSDWGHNQPQHF

J gene: TRBJ1-1
D gene: -
clone size: -
V gene: TRBV5-4
CDR3 DNA: TGTGCCAGCAGCTTGGTTGTGGGCCCGAACACTGAAGCTTTCTTT
CDR3 protein: CASSLVVGPNTEAFF

J gene: TRBJ1-3
D gene: -
clone size: -
V gene: TRBV5-1
CDR3 DNA: TGCGCCAGCAGCCCGGAGGGCAGGGCCACCACATATTTT
CDR3 protein: CASSPEGRATTYF

J gene: TRBJ1-1
D gene: -
clone size: -
V gene: TRBV5-6
CDR3 DNA: TGTGCCAGCAGCTTAACAGGGCGGCGAACTGAAGCTTTCTTT
CDR3 protein: CASSLTGRRTEAFF

J gene: TRBJ2-7
D gene: -
clone size: -
V gene: TRBV10-3
CDR3 DNA: TGTGCCATCACTCCAGGAGGTCAGGGGGACTTCTACGAGCAGTACTTC
CDR3 protein: CAITPGGQGDFYEQYF

J gene: TRBJ1-1
D gene: TRBD1
clone size: -
V gene: TRBV19
CDR3 DNA: TGTGCCAGTAGTATTGACAGGGGGAACACTGAAGCTTTCTTT
CDR3 protein: CASSIDRGNTEAFF

J gene: TRBJ2-1
D gene: -
clone size: -
V gene: TRBV5-1
CDR3 DNA: TGCGCCAGCAGCCCTGGACAGAGCTACAATGAGCAGTTCTTC
CDR3 protein: CASSPGQSYNEQFF

J gene: TRBJ1-5
D gene: -
clone size: -
V gene: TRBV30
CDR3 DNA: TGTGCCTGGAGTGTAAATTCTGGCCAGCCCCAGCATTTT
CDR3 protein: CAWSVNSGQPQHF

J gene: TRBJ2-2
D gene: TRBD1
clone size: -
V gene: TRBV5-1
CDR3 DNA: TGCGCCAGCAGCTTGGACCCGACAGGGCCCACCGGGGAGCTGTTTTTT
CDR3 protein: CASSLDPTGPTGELFF

J gene: TRBJ1-1
D gene: -
clone size: -
V gene: TRBV5-1
CDR3 DNA: TGCGCCAGCAGCTTGGATCCCCCAGGATTGAACACTGAAGCTTTCTTT
CDR3 protein: CASSLDPPGLNTEAFF

J gene: TRBJ1-6
D gene: -
clone size: few
V gene: TRBV11-2
CDR3 DNA: TGTGCCAGCAGCTCCCAGCAGCTTAAGGGGTCACCCCTCCACTTT
CDR3 protein: CASSSQQLKGSPLHF

J gene: TRBJ1-2
D gene: TRBD1
clone size: once
V gene: TRBV19
CDR3 DNA: TGTGCCAGTAGTCCGCAAGGGGGCGGCTATGGCTACACCTTC
CDR3 protein: CASSPQGGGYGYTF

J gene: TRBJ1-3
D gene: TRBD1
clone size: -
V gene: TRBV29-1
CDR3 DNA: TGCAGCGTTAGACGGGACAGTGGAAACACCATATATTTT
CDR3 protein: CSVRRDSGNTIYF

J gene: TRBJ2-1
D gene: TRBD2
clone size: -
V gene: TRBV5-1
CDR3 DNA: TGCGCCAGCAGGTGGGCTAGCGGGAGTAATGAGCAGTTCTTC
CDR3 protein: CASRWASGSNEQFF

J gene: TRBJ1-4
D gene: TRBD1
clone size: -
V gene: TRBV4-3
CDR3 DNA: TGCGCCAGCAGCCAAGAACTCGCCATCAGGGGGATTAATGAAAAACTGTTTTTT
CDR3 protein: CASSQELAIRGINEKLFF

J gene: TRBJ2-7
D gene: TRBD1
clone size: -
V gene: TRBV28
CDR3 DNA: TGTGCCAGCAGCGAGCGGACAGGGAGGTGGTTC
CDR3 protein: CASSERTGRWF

J gene: TRBJ1-5
D gene: -
clone size: few
V gene: TRBV28
CDR3 DNA: TGTGCCACCTCAGCGAATCCCAATCAGCCCCAGCATTTT
CDR3 protein: CATSANPNQPQHF

J gene: TRBJ1-2
D gene: TRBD1
clone size: -
V gene: TRBV28
CDR3 DNA: TGTGCCAGCAGTATCGGGACAGGGGCTAACTATGGCTACACCTTC
CDR3 protein: CASSIGTGANYGYTF

J gene: TRBJ2-1
D gene: -
clone size: few
V gene: TRBV9
CDR3 DNA: TGTGCCAGCAGCGTAGCAGCGGACCGTGACAATGAGCAGTTCTTC
CDR3 protein: CASSVAADRDNEQFF

J gene: TRBJ1-1
D gene: -
clone size: -
V gene: TRBV19
CDR3 DNA: TGTGCCAGTAGTATGCAGTCTGAGGCTGAAGCTTTCTTT
CDR3 protein: CASSMQSEAEAFF

J gene: TRBJ2-1
D gene: TRBD2
clone size: -
V gene: TRBV29-1
CDR3 DNA: TGCAGCGTTGATGGACCAGGTCTAGGGGCTAGCGGGAGGACCAGCTCCTACAATGAGCAGTTCTTC
CDR3 protein: CSVDGPGLGASGRTSSYNEQFF

J gene: TRBJ2-7
D gene: TRBD1
clone size: -
V gene: TRBV11-3
CDR3 DNA: TGTGCCAGCAGCACACAGACAGGGGACTACGAGCAGTACTTC
CDR3 protein: CASSTQTGDYEQYF

J gene: TRBJ2-4
D gene: TRBD2
clone size: -
V gene: TRBV7-3
CDR3 DNA: TGTGCCAGCAGCCCCCAAGCGGGAGGGCTGGGAAACATTCAGTACTTC
CDR3 protein: CASSPQAGGLGNIQYF

J gene: TRBJ2-5
D gene: -
clone size: -
V gene: TRBV3-1/TRBV3-2
CDR3 DNA: TGTGCCAGCAGCCAGACACCTCAAGAGACCCAGTACTTC
CDR3 protein: CASSQTPQETQYF

J gene: TRBJ1-1
D gene: TRBD1
clone size: -
V gene: TRBV11-2
CDR3 DNA: TGTGCCAGCAGCGCAGGGACAGACACTGAAGCTTTCTTT
CDR3 protein: CASSAGTDTEAFF

J gene: TRBJ2-7
D gene: -
clone size: -
V gene: TRBV7-9
CDR3 DNA: TGTGCCAGCAGCTTTAGTGAGCATTCCTACGAGCAGTACTTC
CDR3 protein: CASSFSEHSYEQYF

J gene: TRBJ1-2
D gene: -
clone size: -
V gene: TRBV29-1
CDR3 DNA: TGCAGCGTGTACAGGCGGAGGGATGGCTACACCTTC
CDR3 protein: CSVYRRRDGYTF

J gene: TRBJ2-7
D gene: -
clone size: -
V gene: TRBV3-1/TRBV3-2
CDR3 DNA: TGTGCCAGCAGCCAAGATAGTGTTAGCGGACCCTACGAGCAGTACTTC
CDR3 protein: CASSQDSVSGPYEQYF

J gene: TRBJ1-4
D gene: TRBD1
clone size: -
V gene: TRBV19
CDR3 DNA: TGTGCCACCTCCGGGACAGGGACGGAAAAACTGTTTTTT
CDR3 protein: CATSGTGTEKLFF

J gene: TRBJ1-2
D gene: -
clone size: -
V gene: TRBV7-7
CDR3 DNA: TGTGCCAGCAGCCCCCTGGCTGACAGAGCTAACTATGGCTACACCTTC
CDR3 protein: CASSPLADRANYGYTF

J gene: TRBJ1-1
D gene: TRBD1
clone size: -
V gene: TRBV2
CDR3 DNA: TGTGCCAGCTCGGGACAGATAAACACTGAAGCTTTCTTT
CDR3 protein: CASSGQINTEAFF

J gene: TRBJ2-2
D gene: TRBD2
clone size: -
V gene: TRBV6-2/TRBV6-3
CDR3 DNA: TGTGCCAGCAGTCCGGGGGGGTACACCGGGGAGCTGTTTTTT
CDR3 protein: CASSPGGYTGELFF

J gene: TRBJ2-6
D gene: TRBD2
clone size: once
V gene: TRBV5-1
CDR3 DNA: TGCGCCAGCAGCTTGGTTTCCAGGGCCGGGACTAGCGGCTCTGGGGCCAACGTCCTGACTTTC
CDR3 protein: CASSLVSRAGTSGSGANVLTF

J gene: TRBJ2-7
D gene: TRBD1
clone size: few
V gene: TRBV9
CDR3 DNA: TGTGCCAGCAGCGTAAGGGACAGGGACATCGAGCAGTACTTC
CDR3 protein: CASSVRDRDIEQYF

J gene: TRBJ2-4
D gene: TRBD2
clone size: -
V gene: TRBV10-2
CDR3 DNA: TGCGCCAGCAGTGAGTCCGGGACTAGCGGGAACATAGCCAAAAACATTCAGTACTTC
CDR3 protein: CASSESGTSGNIAKNIQYF

J gene: TRBJ2-1
D gene: TRBD2
clone size: -
V gene: TRBV2
CDR3 DNA: TGTGCCAGCACCGGGACTAGCGGGAAGAATGAGCAGTTCTTC
CDR3 protein: CASTGTSGKNEQFF

J gene: TRBJ2-1
D gene: -
clone size: -
V gene: TRBV19
CDR3 DNA: TGTGCCAGTAGTGTGACTAGTTTTGGGTACAATGAGCAGTTCTTC
CDR3 protein: CASSVTSFGYNEQFF

J gene: TRBJ1-6
D gene: TRBD1
clone size: few
V gene: TRBV18
CDR3 DNA: TGTGCCAGCTCATCGACAGGGGATAATTCACCCCTCCACTTT
CDR3 protein: CASSSTGDNSPLHF

J gene: TRBJ1-5
D gene: -
clone size: -
V gene: TRBV6-1
CDR3 DNA: TGTGCCAGCAGTGAAGCTCCGTCCCCGCAGCCCCAGCATTTT
CDR3 protein: CASSEAPSPQPQHF

J gene: TRBJ1-6
D gene: TRBD1
clone size: -
V gene: TRBV4-3
CDR3 DNA: TGCGCCAGCAGCCAAAATCCCCAGACAGGGTATGGTTCACCCCTCCACTTT
CDR3 protein: CASSQNPQTGYGSPLHF

J gene: TRBJ1-4
D gene: -
clone size: -
V gene: TRBV6-1
CDR3 DNA: TGTGCCAGCAGTGAGTACGGACAGCTCGCAACTAATGAAAAACTGTTTTTT
CDR3 protein: CASSEYGQLATNEKLFF

J gene: TRBJ2-1
D gene: -
clone size: -
V gene: TRBV27
CDR3 DNA: TGTGCCAGCACTCATCAAGGGGTTACTTTTGTCGATGAGCAGTTCTTC
CDR3 protein: CASTHQGVTFVDEQFF

J gene: TRBJ1-2
D gene: -
clone size: -
V gene: TRBV19
CDR3 DNA: TGTGCCACCTCCCTAAGGGGGTTCGACTATGGCTACACCTTC
CDR3 protein: CATSLRGFDYGYTF

J gene: TRBJ2-7
D gene: TRBD1
clone size: once
V gene: TRBV30
CDR3 DNA: TGTGCCTGGGGGGACAGGGGGTACGAGCAGTACTTC
CDR3 protein: CAWGDRGYEQYF

J gene: TRBJ1-5
D gene: -
clone size: -
V gene: TRBV20-1
CDR3 DNA: TGCAGTGCTAGTTCCGTTAGCGATCAGCCCCAGCATTTT
CDR3 protein: CSASSVSDQPQHF

J gene: TRBJ2-3
D gene: TRBD2
clone size: -
V gene: TRBV28
CDR3 DNA: TGTGCCAGCAGTTTGAGTATTGTCCCTAGCGGGAAGTCGACAGATACGCAGTATTTT
CDR3 protein: CASSLSIVPSGKSTDTQYF

J gene: TRBJ1-6
D gene: TRBD1
clone size: -
V gene: TRBV3-1/TRBV3-2
CDR3 DNA: TGTGCCAGCAGCCCGCAGACAGGGGCTTCACCCCTCCACTTT
CDR3 protein: CASSPQTGASPLHF

J gene: TRBJ2-7
D gene: -
clone size: -
V gene: TRBV7-9
CDR3 DNA: TGTGCCAGCAGCTTACGGTGGAGCGAGCAGTACTTC
CDR3 protein: CASSLRWSEQYF

J gene: TRBJ1-6
D gene: TRBD1
clone size: -
V gene: TRBV9
CDR3 DNA: TGTGCCAGCAGCCCCGGGGTCGGTACAGGGGTTAATTCACCCCTCCACTTT
CDR3 protein: CASSPGVGTGVNSPLHF

J gene: TRBJ1-2
D gene: -
clone size: -
V gene: TRBV7-6
CDR3 DNA: TGTGCCAGCAGCTCCGGCACAGCACCGAACTATGGCTACACCTTC
CDR3 protein: CASSSGTAPNYGYTF